Listed below are T cell receptor beta chains from one sample, sequenced in a study of blood T cell repertoires in COVID-19. Assay used: immunoSEQ multiplex PCR; TCRdb lists only in-frame clones, some missing. Of about 240,000 clones in the sample, about 81% were seen once. The sample consisted of peripheral blood. The receptors shown here come from a woman aged 60-70 years with active or convalescent COVID-19. Each CDR3 is given with its conserved first and last residue. The order of the fields is J gene, V gene, D gene, clone size, CDR3 protein, CDR3 DNA. A D gene is named only where the DNA matches it firmly. Expanded clones get a size class; other rows say once, few or many, or leave the size out.

>TRBJ2-1|TRBV9|TRBD2|.
CASSLTSGGYNEQFF
TGTGCCAGCAGCCTCACTAGCGGTGGCTACAATGAGCAGTTCTTC
>TRBJ2-5|TRBV5-1|TRBD2|.
CARSAGTRGGANPSGETQYF
TGCGCCCGCAGCGCGGGGACTCGCGGGGGGGCGAATCCTAGTGGGGAGACCCAGTACTTC
>TRBJ2-5|TRBV11-3|.|.
CASSPGMGGQETQYF
TGTGCCAGCAGCCCCGGGATGGGGGGCCAAGAGACCCAGTACTTC
>TRBJ1-1|TRBV5-6|TRBD1|.
CASRRTGRNTEAFF
TGTGCCAGCAGAAGGACAGGGAGGAACACTGAAGCTTTCTTT
>TRBJ1-2|TRBV10-1|.|.
CASSVCFQGYTF
TGCGCCAGCAGTGTTTGCTTCCAGGGCTACACCTTC
>TRBJ2-7|TRBV20-1|.|.
CSARSGGEQYF
TGCAGTGCCCGGTCGGGCGGGGAGCAGTACTTC
>TRBJ2-3|TRBV7-8|TRBD2|.
CASSLSGGAPDTQYF
TGTGCCAGCAGCTTAAGCGGGGGGGCCCCAGATACGCAGTATTTT
>TRBJ1-2|TRBV5-1|TRBD1|.
CASSAVTGAEGYTF
TGCGCCAGCAGCGCCGTAACAGGGGCTGAAGGCTACACCTTC
>TRBJ1-2|TRBV7-8|TRBD1|.
CASSLGTGAGYTF
TGTGCCAGCAGCTTAGGGACAGGGGCTGGCTACACCTTC
>TRBJ1-2|TRBV18|.|.
CASSRTGNYGYTF
TGTGCCAGCTCACGCACAGGGAACTATGGCTACACCTTC
>TRBJ2-1|TRBV4-1|TRBD2|.
CASSQGTSVPYNEQFF
TGCGCCAGCAGCCAAGGGACTAGCGTGCCGTACAATGAGCAGTTCTTC
>TRBJ2-3|TRBV4-3|TRBD2|.
CASSQHLGGSTDTQYF
TGCGCCAGCAGTCAACACTTGGGGGGGAGCACAGATACGCAGTATTTT
>TRBJ1-2|TRBV6-6|TRBD1|.
CASSYLEQGAGGYTF
TGTGCCAGCAGTTACCTCGAACAGGGGGCTGGTGGCTACACCTTC
>TRBJ1-2|TRBV10-3|TRBD1|once
CATGQADYGYTF
TGTGCAACGGGACAGGCAGACTATGGCTACACCTTC
>TRBJ2-1|TRBV12-3/TRBV12-4|.|.
CASSFSGDTEQFF
TGTGCCAGCAGTTTCTCAGGGGACACTGAGCAGTTCTTC
>TRBJ1-2|TRBV7-9|.|once
CASSLDQGLPGGYTF
TGTGCCAGCAGCTTAGATCAGGGGCTCCCTGGGGGCTACACCTTC
>TRBJ2-3|TRBV30|TRBD1|once
CAWSSRTGEWDTDTQYF
TGTGCCTGGAGTTCCCGAACAGGGGAATGGGACACAGATACGCAGTATTTT
>TRBJ2-1|TRBV7-3|TRBD2|.
CASSLTPLGASGGHEQFF
TGTGCCAGCAGCTTAACGCCCCTGGGGGCTAGCGGGGGGCATGAGCAGTTCTTC
>TRBJ2-5|TRBV2|TRBD2|.
CASGGKGTSPTQYF
TGTGCCAGCGGGGGGAAAGGGACTAGTCCCACCCAGTACTTC
>TRBJ2-5|TRBV7-9|TRBD2|.
CASRIGGAFETQYF
TGTGCCAGCAGGATCGGGGGGGCGTTTGAGACCCAGTACTTC
>TRBJ2-3|TRBV29-1|TRBD2|.
CSAQGLAGTNTQYF
TGCAGCGCCCAGGGACTAGCGGGGACAAATACGCAGTATTTT
>TRBJ1-4|TRBV12-3/TRBV12-4|TRBD1|.
CASRRTGGSTVIF
TGTGCCAGCAGAAGGACAGGGGGATCCACCGTTATTTTT